This record looks at one T cell receptor beta chain sequence and its context. As yet, its antigen is unknown. This entry is derived from a study of read filtering for tumor transcriptome and immune sequencing. At the level of the study: Patients were approximately 18 male and roughly 15 female, mean age 65.9 years, range about 45 to 85. By R-ISS, stages I, II and III held about 8, 15 and 7 patients. Study findings and constraints: Dropping single-read clonotypes raised IR-seq and RNA-seq shared-clonotype correlation. Single-read clonotypes: about 81.9% of IR-seq clonotypes (roughly 3.5% of reads), around three quarters of RNA-seq clonotypes (roughly 45% of reads).

The CDR3 length is 15 residues. Germline lookup yields CDR1 MNHNY and CDR2 SVGAGI (reference sequence). Between the trimmed V and J ends, which lost 3 bases and 1 base, there was a span of 12 bases. The library was built from 400 to 500 ng RNA with molecular barcoded adaptors for alpha/delta and beta/gamma chains. TCRdb reprocessed the reads via MiXCR and lists one record per CDR3 protein. Here the sample spans some 130,000 distinct CDR3 sequences, less than 15% being singletons. The chain couples TRBV6-6 to TRBJ2-5, with no clear D. The sequencing sample was made of a population of CD138-negative cells sorted from bone marrow. This sequence was found in a donor aged 40 or over with multiple myeloma. DNA of the CDR3: TGTGCCAGCAGTTATCGTACGGAGACCCAAGAGACCCAGTACTTC. This sequence encodes CASSYRTETQETQYF.